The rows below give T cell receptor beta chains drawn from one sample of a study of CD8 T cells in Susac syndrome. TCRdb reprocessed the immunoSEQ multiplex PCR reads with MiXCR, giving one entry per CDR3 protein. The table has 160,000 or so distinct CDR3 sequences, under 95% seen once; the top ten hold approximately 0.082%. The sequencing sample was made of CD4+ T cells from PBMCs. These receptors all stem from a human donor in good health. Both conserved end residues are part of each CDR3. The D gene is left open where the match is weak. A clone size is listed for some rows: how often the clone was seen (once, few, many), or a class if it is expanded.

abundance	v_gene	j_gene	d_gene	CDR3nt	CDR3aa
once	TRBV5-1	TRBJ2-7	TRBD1	TGCGCCAGCAGCACCGACGGACAGGGTCCCCGCGAGCAGTACTTC	CASSTDGQGPREQYF
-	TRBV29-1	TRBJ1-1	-	TGCAGCGTTGCGGGAGGGGGAGGAGCTTTCTTT	CSVAGGGGAFF
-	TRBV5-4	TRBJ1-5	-	TGTGCCAGCAGCTCCCCGCGAAGGTGCCGAAATCAGCCCCAGCATTTT	CASSSPRRCRNQPQHF
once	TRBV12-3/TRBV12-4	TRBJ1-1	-	TGTGCCAGCACTCGGATGAGTGAAACTGAAGCTTTCTTT	CASTRMSETEAFF
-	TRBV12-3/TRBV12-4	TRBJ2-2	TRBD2	TGTGCCAGCAGACGACTAGCGGGAGCCTCCACCGGGGAGCTGTTTTTT	CASRRLAGASTGELFF
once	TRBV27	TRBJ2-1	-	TGTGCCAGCAGTTTTGAACGCAGCTCCTACAATGAGCAGTTCTTC	CASSFERSSYNEQFF
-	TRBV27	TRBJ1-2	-	TGTGCCAGCGCCCCAGGGGACGGCTATGGCTACACCTTC	CASAPGDGYGYTF
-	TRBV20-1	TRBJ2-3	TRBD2	TGCAGTGCTACCCCAGCTAGCGGCGGGGCAGATACGCAGTATTTT	CSATPASGGADTQYF
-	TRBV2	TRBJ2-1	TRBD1	TGTGCCAGCAGCCCGACAGGGGGTGGGAGGAATGAGCAGTTCTTC	CASSPTGGGRNEQFF
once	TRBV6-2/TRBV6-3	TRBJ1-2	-	TGTGCCAGCAGATCGTCTATCTATGGCTACACCTTC	CASRSSIYGYTF
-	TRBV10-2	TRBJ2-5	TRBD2	TGCGCCAGCAGATTAGCGGGAGCAGAGACCCAGTACTTC	CASRLAGAETQYF
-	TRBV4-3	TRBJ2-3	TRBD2	TGCGCCAGCAGCCTGGCGGGAGGTGAGGATACGCAGTATTTT	CASSLAGGEDTQYF
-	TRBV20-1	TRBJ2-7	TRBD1	TGCAGTTTCAGGGGGTCCTACGAGCAGTACTTC	CSFRGSYEQYF
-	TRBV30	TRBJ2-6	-	TGTGCCTGGAGTGTACGGGGCTCTGGGGCCAACGTCCTGACTTTC	CAWSVRGSGANVLTF
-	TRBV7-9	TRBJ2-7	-	TGTGCCAGCAGCTTAGCCTCGGGGGTGTTAGGCGAGCAGTACTTC	CASSLASGVLGEQYF
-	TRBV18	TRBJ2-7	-	TGTGCCAGCTCACCATCGGGACGGAACCTCGTTCACGAGCAGTACTTC	CASSPSGRNLVHEQYF
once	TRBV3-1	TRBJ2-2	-	TGTGCCAGCAGCCAAGATCCGGGGTTGATCGCCGGGGAGCTGTTTTTT	CASSQDPGLIAGELFF
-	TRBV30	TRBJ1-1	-	TGTGCCTGGAGTCGGGGGAGGTCCACTGAAGCTTTCTTT	CAWSRGRSTEAFF